The 11 T cell receptor beta chains presented below share a single source sample, sequenced in a study of blood T cell repertoires in COVID-19. Clones were read by immunoSEQ multiplex PCR, and TCRdb kept only the in-frame ones, dropping some. Here the sample spans approximately 400,000 clones, 88% being singletons. The specimen sequenced was peripheral blood. All receptors come from a woman aged 50 to 60 with COVID-19, enrolled during active disease.

This chain links TRBV11-2 with TRBJ1-6; D gene uncertain. The V gene lost 1 base and the J gene lost 7 bases, with 11 bases spanning the gap. This CDR3 region has 15 residues. Germline V CDR1 and CDR2: SGHAT, FQNNGV. CDR3 loop: CASSLGGTGNSPLHF. The CDR3 coding sequence is TGTGCCAGCAGCTTAGGAGGTACGGGGAATTCACCCCTCCACTTT.

The chain links TRBV6-1 to TRBJ1-2, with 9 nucleotides matching TRBD1. V shed 3 bases, J shed 7 bases, and the junction held 15 bases outside the gene matches. Germline V gene lookup returns CDR1 MNHNS and CDR2 SASEGT. This CDR3 is built from 17 residues. For the CDR3, the DNA is TGTGCCAGCAGTGATATCGGGACAGGGTTCGTTTGGGGTGGCTACACCTTC. It codes for CASSDIGTGFVWGGYTF.

The chain employs TRBV30 and TRBJ2-1; D is unclear. Germline CDR1 is GTSNPN and CDR2 is SVGIG (reference sequence). This CDR3 is 14 amino acids long. Trimming took off 1 base at V and 2 bases at J, with 9 bases between the two ends. CDR3 amino acids: CAWSENIAYNEQFF. CDR3 DNA sequence: TGTGCCTGGAGTGAAAATATCGCCTACAATGAGCAGTTCTTC.

CDR3 sequence reads: CATSEQDRVGGTQYF. DNA for the CDR3: TGTGCCACCAGTGAACAGGACAGGGTGGGGGGGACCCAGTACTTC. The J gene is TRBJ2-5, the V gene TRBV24-1; the match to TRBD1 covers 8 bases. The V gene's germline CDR1 is KGHDR and CDR2 SFDVKD. The CDR3 contains 15 residues. V trimming: 4 bases; J trimming: 7 bases; junction bases outside the gene matches: 10.

This clone was seen only a few times. This sequence joins TRBV5-6 and TRBJ1-5; TRBD1 aligns across 10 bases. V was clipped by 3 bases and J by 2 bases; unmatched bases: 2. Germline CDR1 is SGHDT and CDR2 is YYEEEE. This CDR3 region has 15 residues. CDR3 in amino acids: CASSWGTGGNQPQHF. The CDR3 DNA sequence: TGTGCCAGCAGCTGGGGGACAGGGGGCAATCAGCCCCAGCATTTT.

The chain carries TRBV3-1 (or the pseudogene TRBV3-2) and TRBJ2-5, with a possible D match to TRBD2 (6 bases). The V end lost 3 bases, the J end lost 1 base, and 9 bases lay between the germline ends. Germline CDR1 reads LGHDT; CDR2 reads YNNKEL (reference sequence). The length of the CDR3 is 14 residues. The CDR3 DNA follows: TGTGCCAGCAGCCACCGGGGAGGCCAAGAGACCCAGTACTTC. This encodes CASSHRGGQETQYF.

V and J are TRBV5-1 and TRBJ2-2, with TRBD2 matching 11 bases. V lost 1 base and J lost 0; bases outside the gene matches: 2. The CDR3 has 17 amino acids. Germline V gene data show CDR1 as SGHRS and CDR2 as YFSETQ. DNA for the CDR3: TGCGCCAGCAGCTTGACTAGCGGGGGAACGAACACCGGGGAGCTGTTTTTT. Translation gives CASSLTSGGTNTGELFF.

This chain connects TRBV18 to TRBJ1-1; TRBD1 might be the D (5 bases). Per the germline V gene, CDR1 is KGHSH and CDR2 is LQKENI. Trimming stripped 1 base from V and 4 bases from J, with 13 bases between. CDR3 length equals 15 residues. Written as DNA, the CDR3 is TGTGCCAGCTCACCACGGGGGGAGGTGGGCACTGAAGCTTTCTTT. This translates into CASSPRGEVGTEAFF. The whole variable domain, remainder taken from reference TRBV18 and TRBJ1-1, is NAGVMQNPRHLVRRRGQEARLRCSPMKGHSHVYWYRQLPEEGLKFMVYLQKENIIDESGMPKERFSAEFPKEGPSILRIQQVVRGDSAAYFCASSPRGEVGTEAFFGQGTRLTVV.

The chain combines TRBV11-1 with TRBJ1-2; 7 nucleotides agree with TRBD1. The length of the CDR3 is 15 residues. V dropped 5 bases and J dropped 6; count of bases not matched to a gene: 12. Germline CDR1 is SGHAT and CDR2 is FQDESV (reference sequence). The CDR3 nucleotides read TGTGCCAGCAGCCCCCGGACAGGTTTGGAGGATGGCTACACCTTC. Translation: CASSPRTGLEDGYTF.

The genes are TRBV5-1 and TRBJ1-2; D gene uncertain. The CDR3 consists of 13 residues. Germline V gene lookup returns CDR1 SGHRS and CDR2 YFSETQ. V gave up 4 bases and J gave up 6 bases, with 13 bases separating them. This chain's CDR3 is CASSRNGRDGYTF. In nucleotides, the CDR3 is TGCGCCAGCAGCCGGAACGGGAGGGATGGCTACACCTTC. Together with reference TRBV5-1 and TRBJ1-2, the CDR3 gives the full variable domain: KAGVTQTPRYLIKTRGQQVTLSCSPISGHRSVSWYQQTPGQGLQFLFEYFSETQRNKGNFPGRFSGRQFSNSRSEMNVSTLELGDSALYLCASSRNGRDGYTFGSGTRLTVV.

This clone came up once. The V call is TRBV11-1, the J call TRBJ2-3; the D is unclear. Germline CDR1 and CDR2: SGHAT and FQDESV (reference sequence). The CDR3 spans 11 residues. V lost 4 bases to trimming and J lost 5 bases, with 4 bases between them. The CDR3 is CASSSGDTQYF. CDR3 in DNA: TGTGCCAGCAGCTCAGGAGATACGCAGTATTTT.